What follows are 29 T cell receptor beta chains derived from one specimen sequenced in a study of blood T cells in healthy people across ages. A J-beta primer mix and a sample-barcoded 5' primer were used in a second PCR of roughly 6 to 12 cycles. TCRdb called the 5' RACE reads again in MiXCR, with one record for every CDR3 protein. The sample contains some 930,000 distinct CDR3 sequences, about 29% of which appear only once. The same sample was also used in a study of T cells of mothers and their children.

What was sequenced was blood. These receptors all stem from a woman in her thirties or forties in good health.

As DNA, the CDR3 is TGTGCCAGCAGCACCCGCGATGAGACAGGCCACACAGATACGCAGTATTTT. It specifies CASSTRDETGHTDTQYF. V gene TRBV21-1 combines with J gene TRBJ2-3; TRBD1 was called by the table and not checked on the DNA. TRBV21-1 is a pseudogene locus. The CDR3 consists of 17 residues.

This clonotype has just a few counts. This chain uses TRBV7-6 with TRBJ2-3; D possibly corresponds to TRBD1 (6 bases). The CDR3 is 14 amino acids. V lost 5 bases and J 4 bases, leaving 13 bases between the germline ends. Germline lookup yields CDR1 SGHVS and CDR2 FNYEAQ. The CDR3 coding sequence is TGTGCCAGCAGCCACCCGACAGGTTCAGATACGCAGTATTTT. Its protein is CASSHPTGSDTQYF.

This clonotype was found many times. CDR3 DNA: TGCATTGCCGGACAGACGAATGAAAAACTGTTTTTT. Protein sequence: CIAGQTNEKLFF. The chain has TRBV20-1 and TRBJ1-4; D perhaps matches TRBD1 (6 bases). CDR1 is DFQATT and CDR2 is SNEGSKA in the germline V gene (reference sequence). The CDR3 loop spans 12 amino acids.

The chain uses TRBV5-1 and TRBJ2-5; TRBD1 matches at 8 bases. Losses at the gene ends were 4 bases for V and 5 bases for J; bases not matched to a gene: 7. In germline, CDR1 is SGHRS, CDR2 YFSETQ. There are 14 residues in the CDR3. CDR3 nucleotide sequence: TGCGCCAGCAGCCGGGGACAGGAAGGGGAGACCCAGTACTTC. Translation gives CASSRGQEGETQYF.

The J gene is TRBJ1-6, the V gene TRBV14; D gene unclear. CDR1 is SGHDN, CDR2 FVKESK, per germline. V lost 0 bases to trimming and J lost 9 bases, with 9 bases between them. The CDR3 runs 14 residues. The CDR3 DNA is TGTGCCAGCAGCCAAGAGTACACGACTTCACCCCTCCACTTT. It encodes CASSQEYTTSPLHF.

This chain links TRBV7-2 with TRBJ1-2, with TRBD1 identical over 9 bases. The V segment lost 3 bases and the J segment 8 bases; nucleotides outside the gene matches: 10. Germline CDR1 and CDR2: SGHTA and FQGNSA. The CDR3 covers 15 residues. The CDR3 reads CASSLGTGTIEGYTF. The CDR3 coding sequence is TGTGCCAGCAGCTTGGGGACAGGGACTATAGAAGGCTACACCTTC.

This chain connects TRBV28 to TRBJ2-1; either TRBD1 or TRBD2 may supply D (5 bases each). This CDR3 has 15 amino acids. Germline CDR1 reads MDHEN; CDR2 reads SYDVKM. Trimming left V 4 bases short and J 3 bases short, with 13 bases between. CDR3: CASSSRDGDYNEQFF. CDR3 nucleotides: TGTGCCAGCAGTTCACGGGACGGGGACTACAATGAGCAGTTCTTC.

CDR3 sequence: CASSSPQRGGGYEQYF. The DNA of the CDR3 is TGTGCCAGCAGCTCCCCCCAGCGGGGGGGGGGCTACGAGCAGTACTTC. The rearrangement links TRBV28 to TRBJ2-5; 10 bases agree with TRBD2. The J call may be wrong; the DNA end is better matched by TRBJ2-7. Germline CDR1 reads MDHEN; CDR2 reads SYDVKM. The CDR3 has 16 amino acids.

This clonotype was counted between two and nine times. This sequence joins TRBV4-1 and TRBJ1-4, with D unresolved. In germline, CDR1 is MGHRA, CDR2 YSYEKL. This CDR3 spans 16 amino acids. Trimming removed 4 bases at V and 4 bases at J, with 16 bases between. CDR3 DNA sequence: TGCGCCAGCAGCCCCCAGCAGGCGCTACATAATGAAAAACTGTTTTTT. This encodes CASSPQQALHNEKLFF.

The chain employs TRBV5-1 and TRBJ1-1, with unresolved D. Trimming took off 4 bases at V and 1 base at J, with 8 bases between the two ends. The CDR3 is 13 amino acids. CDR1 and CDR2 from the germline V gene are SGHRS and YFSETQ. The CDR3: CASSHRTNTEAFF. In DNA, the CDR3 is TGCGCCAGCAGCCATCGGACGAACACTGAAGCTTTCTTT.

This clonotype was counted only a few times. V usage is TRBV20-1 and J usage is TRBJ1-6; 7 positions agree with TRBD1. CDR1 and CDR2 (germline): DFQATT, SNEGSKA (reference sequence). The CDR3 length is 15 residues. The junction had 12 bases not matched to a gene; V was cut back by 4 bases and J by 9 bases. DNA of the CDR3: TGCAGTGCTACCCGAGACAGGGCAAGAGGTTCACCCCTCCACTTT. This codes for CSATRDRARGSPLHF.

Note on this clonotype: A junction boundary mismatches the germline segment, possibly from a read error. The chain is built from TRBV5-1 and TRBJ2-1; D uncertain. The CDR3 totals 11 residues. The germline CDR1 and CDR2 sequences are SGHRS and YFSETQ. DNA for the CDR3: TGCGCCACCAGCGAGGAGAATGAGCAGTTCTTC. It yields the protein CATSEENEQFF.

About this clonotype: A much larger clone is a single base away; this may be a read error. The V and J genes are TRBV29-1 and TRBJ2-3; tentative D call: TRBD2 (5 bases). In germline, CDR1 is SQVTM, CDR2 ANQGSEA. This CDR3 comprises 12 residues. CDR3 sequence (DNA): TGCAGCGCTGAAACGGGGTCTGGTACGCAGTATTTT. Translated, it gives CSAETGSGTQYF.

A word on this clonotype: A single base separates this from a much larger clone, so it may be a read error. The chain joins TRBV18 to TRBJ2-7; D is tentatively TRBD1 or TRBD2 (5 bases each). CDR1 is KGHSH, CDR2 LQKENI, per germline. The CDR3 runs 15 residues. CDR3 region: CASLPPGRGPYEQYF. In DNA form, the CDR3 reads TGTGCCAGCTTACCACCGGGACGGGGACCCTACGAGCAGTACTTC.

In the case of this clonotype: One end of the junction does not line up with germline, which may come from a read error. CDR3 nucleotides: TGCGGCGTTGGTGGGGGGACCCAGAACACTGAAGCTTTCTTT. This gives the protein CGVGGGTQNTEAFF. The rearrangement links TRBV29-1 to TRBJ1-1; maybe TRBD1 (5 bases). CDR3 size: 14 residues. CDR1 SQVTM and CDR2 ANQGSEA come from the germline V gene. The whole variable domain, filled in from reference TRBV29-1 and TRBJ1-1, reads SAVISQKPSRDICQRGTSLTIQCQVDSQVTMMFWYRQQPGQSLTLIATANQGSEATYESGFVIDKFPISRPNLTFSTLTVSNMSPEDSSIYLCGVGGGTQNTEAFFGQGTRLTVV.

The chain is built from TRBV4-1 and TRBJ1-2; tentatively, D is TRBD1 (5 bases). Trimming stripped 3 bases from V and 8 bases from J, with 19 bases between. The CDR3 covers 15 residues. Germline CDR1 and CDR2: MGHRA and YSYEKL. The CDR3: CASSQPGAALWGYTF. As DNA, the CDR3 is TGCGCCAGCAGCCAGCCCGGGGCCGCTTTGTGGGGCTACACCTTC.

CDR3 region: CASSPRGLGNIQYF. CDR3 DNA: TGTGCCAGCAGCCCCAGGGGCCTAGGAAACATTCAGTACTTC. V gene TRBV6-6 combines with J gene TRBJ2-4; TRBD1 might be the D (6 bases). The CDR3 has 14 residues. Germline V gives CDR1 MNHNY, CDR2 SVGAGI (reference sequence). V was cut by 6 bases and J by 6 bases, with 15 bases left in between.

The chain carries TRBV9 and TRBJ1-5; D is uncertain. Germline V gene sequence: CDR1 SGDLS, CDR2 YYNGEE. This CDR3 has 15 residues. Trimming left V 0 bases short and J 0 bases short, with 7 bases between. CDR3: CASSVGANSNQPQHF. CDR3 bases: TGTGCCAGCAGCGTAGGGGCGAATAGCAATCAGCCCCAGCATTTT.

CDR3 loop: CASSRTALTEAFF. CDR3 nucleotides: TGCGCCAGCAGCCGGACAGCCTTAACTGAAGCTTTCTTT. V is TRBV4-1 and J is TRBJ1-1, with D possibly TRBD1 on 6 matching bases. V dropped 4 bases and J dropped 5 bases, with 11 bases sitting between them. Germline CDR1 MGHRA, CDR2 YSYEKL. This CDR3 spans 13 amino acids.

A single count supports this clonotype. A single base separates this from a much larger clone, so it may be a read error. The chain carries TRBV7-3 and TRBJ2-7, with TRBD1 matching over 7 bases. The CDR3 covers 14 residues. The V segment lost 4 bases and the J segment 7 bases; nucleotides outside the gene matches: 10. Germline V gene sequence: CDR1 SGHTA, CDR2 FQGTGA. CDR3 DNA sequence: TGTGCCAGCAGCTCGGGACAGCTCTACAATGAGCAGTACTTC. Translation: CASSSGQLYNEQYF.

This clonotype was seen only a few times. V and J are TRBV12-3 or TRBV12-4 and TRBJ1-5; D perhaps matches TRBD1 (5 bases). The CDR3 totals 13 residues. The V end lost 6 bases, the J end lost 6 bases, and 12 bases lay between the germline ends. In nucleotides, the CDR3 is TGTGCCAGCAGCCCAGAAAGGGGTCAGCCCCAGCATTTT. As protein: CASSPERGQPQHF.

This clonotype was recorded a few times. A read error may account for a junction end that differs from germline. The CDR3 reads CANSLGREAGSMANEKLFF. CDR3 bases: TGTGCCAACAGCTTAGGGAGGGAAGCGGGTAGTATGGCTAATGAAAAACTGTTTTTT. This chain links TRBV7-8 with TRBJ1-4; D call uncertain. The CDR3 length is 19 residues. The germline CDR1 and CDR2 sequences are SGHVS and FQNEAQ.

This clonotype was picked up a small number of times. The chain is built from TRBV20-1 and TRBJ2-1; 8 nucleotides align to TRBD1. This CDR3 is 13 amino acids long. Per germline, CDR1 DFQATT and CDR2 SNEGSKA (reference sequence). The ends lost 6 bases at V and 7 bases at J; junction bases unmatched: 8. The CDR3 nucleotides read TGCAGTGCATATCAGGGGGCTGGGAATGAGCAGTTCTTC. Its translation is CSAYQGAGNEQFF.

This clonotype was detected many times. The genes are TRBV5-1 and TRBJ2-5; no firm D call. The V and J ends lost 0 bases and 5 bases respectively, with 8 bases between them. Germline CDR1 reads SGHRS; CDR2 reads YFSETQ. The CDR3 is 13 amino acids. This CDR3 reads CASSLDLVETQYF. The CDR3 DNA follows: TGCGCCAGCAGCTTGGATTTGGTGGAGACCCAGTACTTC.

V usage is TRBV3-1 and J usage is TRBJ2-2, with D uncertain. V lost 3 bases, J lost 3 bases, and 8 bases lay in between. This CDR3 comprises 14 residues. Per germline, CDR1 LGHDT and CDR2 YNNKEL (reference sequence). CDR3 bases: TGTGCCAGCAGCCACCTAGGACACACCGGGGAGCTGTTTTTT. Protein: CASSHLGHTGELFF.

CDR3 sequence reads: CAISDSGEAFF. The CDR3, as DNA: TGTGCCATCAGTGACTCGGGAGAAGCTTTCTTT. The chain combines TRBV10-3 with TRBJ1-1, with no clear D. This CDR3 is built from 11 residues. Germline V gives CDR1 ENHRY, CDR2 SYGVKD. The ends were cut back, 3 bases at V and 8 bases at J, with 7 bases in the middle.

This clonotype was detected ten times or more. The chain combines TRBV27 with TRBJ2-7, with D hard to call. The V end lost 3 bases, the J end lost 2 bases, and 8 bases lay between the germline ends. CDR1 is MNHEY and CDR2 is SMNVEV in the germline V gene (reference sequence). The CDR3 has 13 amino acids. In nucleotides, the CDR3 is TGTGCCAGCAGTTTCGGTACCACCTACGAGCAGTACTTC. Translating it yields CASSFGTTYEQYF.

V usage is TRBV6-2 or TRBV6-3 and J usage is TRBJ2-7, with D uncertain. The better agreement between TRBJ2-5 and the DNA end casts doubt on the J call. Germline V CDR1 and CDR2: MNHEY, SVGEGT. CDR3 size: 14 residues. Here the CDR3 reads CASSRDRSRQTQYF. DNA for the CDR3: TGTGCCAGCAGTAGGGATCGGTCCAGACAGACCCAGTACTTC.

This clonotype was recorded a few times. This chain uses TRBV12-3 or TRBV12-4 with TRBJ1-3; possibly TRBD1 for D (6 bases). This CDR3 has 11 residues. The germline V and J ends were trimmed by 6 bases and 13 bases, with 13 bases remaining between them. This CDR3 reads CASSRTARIYF. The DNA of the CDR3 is TGTGCCAGCAGCCGGACAGCCAGGATATATTTT.